This T cell receptor (beta chain) stems from a study of cytomegalovirus exposure and HLA in healthy donors. As for this clone: The antigen remains unidentified.

In the PCR, 60 Vbeta and 13 Jbeta primers were used. Using immunoSEQ multiplex PCR, the repertoire was profiled, and TCRdb retains in-frame clones only, with some absent. The sample consists of around 120,000 clones, roughly four fifths of them appearing once. CDR1 is SNHLY and CDR2 is FYNNEI in the germline V gene. V lost 8 bases and J lost 1; bases outside the gene matches: 12. The CDR3 extends over 18 amino acids. Study-wide results and caveats: Researchers reported in a later analysis that a missense DCLRE1C variant was tied to TCR beta V- and J-gene trimming. As a later analysis showed, several of the most significant clusters appeared to be linked to common viral pathogens.

This clonotype was obtained from a male donor in good health and CMV-seropositive. The chain has TRBV2 and TRBJ2-5; 14 bases are shared with TRBD2. Specimen: PBMCs. The CDR3 bases are TGTGCCAGCTCCGGACTAGCGGGAGGTTGGGCCCTCCAAGAGACCCAGTACTTC. Its translation: CASSGLAGGWALQETQYF.